This TCR beta chain is from a study of cytomegalovirus exposure and HLA in healthy donors (dated by TCRdb to 2016 to 2017). Describing the broader study: According to an earlier analysis of several hundred of the donors, some 180 million T cells yielded roughly 100 million unique TCR beta sequences and about 300 Gb of sequence data. Rather than using new phenotypic data, the later analysis identified candidate immune exposures from TCR beta sequences and from how often those sequences occurred across donors. All discovery cohort repertoires had been generated using a single sequencing platform. The T cell repertoires of some 700 subjects were profiled by immunosequencing and related to cytomegalovirus serostatus. The number of typed donors differed by locus: about 620-640 for A, B, C, DRB1 and DQB1; 522 for DQA1; some 590 for DPA1; and about 450 for DPB1. Donor age, sex, ethnicity and CMV serostatus were collected together with the repertoire data. Genome-wide SNP genotypes for about 60% of the roughly 700 donors were used in a later genetic analysis, which treated that subset as a discovery cohort. Four or five DR-DQ haplotypes were handled as single units for association and clustering because linkage in the cohort was strong. Around 320 gigabases of sequencing data and approximately 80 million unique TCR sequences were included in an early release covering about 620 HLA-typed donors. To study patterns of TCR occurrence, a later analysis re-analyzed previously published TCR beta repertoires from several hundred donors and added high-resolution HLA genotyping. Class I and class II HLA loci were covered by the typing at four-digit resolution. An earlier analysis of 587 of the donors applied high-throughput TCR beta sequencing to assess whether each TCR beta V gene segment acted as functional or pseudogenic. Across roughly 420 genotyped donors of the cohort, an average of roughly 230,000 unique TCR beta nucleotide sequences per donor were sequenced, and 15% to 20% of those sequences were non-productive. Of the 398 genotyped donors, 80% to 90% were placed in the genetic ancestry cluster associated with self-reported Caucasian donors. The study was designed to test whether signatures of past pathogen exposure could be identified by cataloging public T cell receptors. Besides the first cohort of approximately 670 subjects, a separate validation cohort made up of 95 to 150 different subjects was used. To predict cytomegalovirus infection status, the study combined high-throughput TCR immunosequencing, statistical association of individual TCRs with disease status, and machine learning.

Compared with germline, V lacks 2 bases and J lacks 8 bases; bases without a gene match: 2. For CDR1 and CDR2, the germline V gene lists MGHRA and YSYEKL. Taken from cysteine to phenylalanine, the CDR3 has 14 residues. The retained sequence is limited to the CDR3, 42 bases, with the frame set at the first base. Details on this clone: What antigen it recognizes has not been identified. The record has no base qualities; no much larger clone is one base away.

In total, approximately 610 healthy bone marrow donors made up the cohort. Cohort members were all nominally healthy when sampled, although unrecorded immune exposures were likely present. The donor was CMV seropositive and belonged to the group of more than 250 seropositive cohort members. A peripheral blood sample was collected from each donor, and TCR beta sequencing was performed on peripheral blood mononuclear cells. The Qiagen DNeasy Blood Extraction Kit was used to extract genomic DNA from the blood cell samples. Library creation used the immunoSEQ multiplex PCR assay. For the multiplex PCR, a mixture combining 60 forward primers for TCR Vbeta segments and 13 reverse primers for TCR Jbeta segments was used. The CDR3 region of rearranged TCR beta genes was amplified from genomic DNA by a multiplex PCR assay. The Illumina HiSeq System was used to sequence the amplified TCR beta libraries as 87-base-pair reads. In the original analysis: A later analysis tallied roughly 76 million unique TCR beta chains across the 666 repertoires, and about 10 million of those chains were shared by two or more donors. To remove PCR and sequencing errors, raw reads were error-corrected and collapsed into unique sequences using a nearest-neighbor algorithm that merged closely related sequences. To assign V, D and J gene segments, CDR3 sequences were aligned to IMGT reference sequences. For a sequence to be retained, a match of at least six nucleotides to both a V gene segment and a J gene segment was required. A rearrangement counted as productive if the CDR3 had no stop codons and remained in frame with V and J, and every other rearrangement counted as non-productive. Following IMGT convention, CDR3 was defined as the stretch from the second conserved V-encoded cysteine up to the conserved J-encoded phenylalanine. In an earlier analysis of roughly 580 of the donors, sequences lacking an unambiguous match to a single V gene segment were excluded. An earlier analysis of approximately 590 of the donors called V segments functional above 56.7% productive rearrangements and segregating when the between-donor standard deviation exceeded 5%. A statistical classification framework was developed to diagnose cytomegalovirus status using the catalog of TCR beta chain sequences. In a later analysis, TCR nucleotide sequences were compared against IMGT/GENE-DB human TR gene sequences so that V and J genes could be assigned. A later analysis assigned CDR3 sequences and most-parsimonious VDJ recombination scenarios with the TCRdist pipeline. In a later analysis, each TCR beta chain was defined by its CDR3 amino acid sequence together with its V-gene family, and reads lacking a unique V-gene family were excluded. As a way to deal with suspected cross-contamination and a sequencing artifact, a later analysis dropped hundreds of nucleotide sequences that were highly shared and had low generation probability. In a later analysis, a clonal expansion index for each public chain was calculated from normalized within-repertoire ranks of inferred template counts. Generation probabilities in a later analysis came from a VDJ recombination model fitted to out-of-frame rearrangements, and those results were checked against IGoR. In a later analysis, hypergeometric tests were used to score TCR-TCR, TCR-HLA and TCR-CMV co-occurrence, with a repertoire-size bias correction applied to TCR pairs. To estimate false discovery rates, a later analysis permuted the HLA or CMV assignments 20 times. In a later analysis, co-occurring TCRs were grouped using DBSCAN, with TCRdist sequence similarity added in when clustering inside HLA-allele-positive subsets. Repertoires with fewer than 30,000 or more than 120,000 public chains, plus five repertoires with anomalous nucleotide sharing, were excluded from co-occurrence clustering. In TCRdb, the immuneACCESS table is reduced to in-frame sequences with V and J assigned. These tables do not hold every clone; where another copy was compared, an unresolved V gene accounts for under half, and the others remain unexplained. V, J and clone size are taken as reported in that table, and D and trimming were inferred from the DNA itself. The table for this sample lists some 130,000 clones; approximately 79% of them were counted only once. The ten top clones hold approximately 4% of the sample.

Study-wide findings and limitations: A further reported finding was that TCR beta sequences accurately predicted the HLA-A and HLA-B alleles for most subjects in the first cohort. CMV serostatus was the only immune exposure information available for the cohort. In the study, around 160 TCR beta chains were listed as associated with cytomegalovirus. In an earlier analysis of more than 500 of the donors, most TCR beta V segments appeared in productive rearrangements about 87% or about 30% of the time, broadly matching IMGT annotations. A later analysis found that most CMV-associated TCR beta chains appeared HLA-restricted, with HLA associations seemingly driven largely by CMV exposure. Cytomegalovirus status was reported to be diagnosed by the classifier with high specificity and sensitivity in both the original and validation cohorts. Because counts were too low, seventeen rarely observed V segments, including chromosome 9 orphons, were excluded from the earlier analysis of a few hundred of the donors. In a later analysis, HLA-associated TCR beta chains showed more clonal expansion and lower generation probabilities than non-associated chains that were equally common. Sequencing depth was assumed to be roughly uniform across donors in the presence/absence analyses, though that assumption may not hold. An association between a missense DCLRE1C variant and V-gene and J-gene trimming of TCR beta chains was found in a later genetic analysis and replicated in an independent cohort. Correlated functional status among segregating V segments might be attributable to linkage disequilibrium, but an unknown experimental factor could not be ruled out. The 87-base-pair reads could not distinguish some IMGT-functional V segments, including TRBV6-2 and TRBV6-3, so those segments were excluded. In a later analysis, several top co-occurrence clusters were reported to appear linked to parvovirus B19, influenza, CMV and Epstein-Barr virus. At a false discovery rate of 0.05, a later analysis linked some 18,000 TCR beta sequences to specific HLA alleles. While some public TCRs were present in many individuals, most TCR sequences turned up only very rarely across donors. The authors suggested that the approach could potentially be extended to other disease states and immunological phenotypes. When HLA alleles, especially DR and DQ, strongly co-occurred, attributing TCR associations to individual alleles was difficult. A later analysis found that TCR association rates varied across HLA loci, with DRB1 alleles showing the most associated TCRs and HLA-C alleles the fewest. The sequencing pipeline was judged likely to have produced a cluster of highly shared sequence variants as a technical artifact. In this cohort, only TCR beta chains were sequenced, and detectable features were limited by the absence of alpha or paired-chain data. In a later genetic analysis, fewer N-insertions in productive TCRs were reported among donors in an Asian-associated ancestry cluster than the approximately 710-donor mean. A few of the identified cytomegalovirus-associated TCR beta chains were confirmed in vitro to be specific for cytomegalovirus antigens. Because some donors lacked HLA typing at each locus, the association tests relied only on the typed subset.

This chain joins TRBV4-1 to TRBJ1-6; the junction holds 8 bases that match TRBD1. The clonotype comes from a man aged 50 or older in good health and CMV-seropositive. Sequencing used PBMCs. At the DNA level, the sequence is TGCGCCAGCAGCCAATGGGACAGGTATTCACCCCTCCACTTT. Its protein is CASSQWDRYSPLHF.